This T cell receptor (beta chain) was identified in a study of cytomegalovirus exposure and HLA in healthy donors. Study-level points and caveats: According to a later analysis, donors in an Asian-associated ancestry cluster reportedly had fewer N-insertions than the approximately 730-donor mean. Serostatus for CMV was the only available immune exposure information.

Regarding this clone: Its antigen remains unknown.

V shed 5 bases and J shed 0 bases, with 11 bases lying between them. CDR1 is MNHNY, CDR2 SVGAGI, per germline (reference sequence). This CDR3 comprises 14 residues. With 60 Vbeta and 13 Jbeta primers, the PCR was carried out. Measured with immunoSEQ multiplex PCR; TCRdb has only the in-frame clones, and not every one. The table has fewer than 150,000 clones, roughly 75% seen once; the top ten hold under 2.5%. The specimen sequenced was PBMCs. V gene TRBV6-6 combines with J gene TRBJ2-7; D is possibly TRBD1 (6 bases). This sequence originates from a young man in good health and CMV-seronegative. In DNA form, the CDR3 reads TGTGCCAGCAGTGGACAGCTGAGCTCCTACGAGCAGTACTTC. Protein sequence: CASSGQLSSYEQYF.